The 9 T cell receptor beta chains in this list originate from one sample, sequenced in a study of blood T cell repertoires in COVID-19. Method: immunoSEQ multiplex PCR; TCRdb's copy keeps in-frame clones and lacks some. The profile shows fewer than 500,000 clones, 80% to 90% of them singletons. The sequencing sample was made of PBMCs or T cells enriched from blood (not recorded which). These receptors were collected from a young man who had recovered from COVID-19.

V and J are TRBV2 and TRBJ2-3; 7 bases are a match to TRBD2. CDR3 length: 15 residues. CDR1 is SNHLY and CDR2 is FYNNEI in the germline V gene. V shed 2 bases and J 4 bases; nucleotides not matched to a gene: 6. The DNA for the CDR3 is TGTGCCAGCAGTGAAAGCGGCGGGAGCGCAGATACGCAGTATTTT. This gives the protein CASSESGGSADTQYF.

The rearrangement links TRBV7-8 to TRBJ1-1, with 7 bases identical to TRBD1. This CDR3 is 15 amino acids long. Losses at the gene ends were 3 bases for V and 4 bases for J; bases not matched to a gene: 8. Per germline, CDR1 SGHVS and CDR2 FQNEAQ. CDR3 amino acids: CASSLIGGSSTEAFF. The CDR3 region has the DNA TGTGCCAGCAGCTTGATAGGGGGCTCGAGCACTGAAGCTTTCTTT.

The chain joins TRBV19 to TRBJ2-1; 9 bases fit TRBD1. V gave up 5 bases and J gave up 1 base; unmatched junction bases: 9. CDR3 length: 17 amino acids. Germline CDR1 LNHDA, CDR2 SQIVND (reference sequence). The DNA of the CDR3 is TGTGCCAGTAGTGTCCGACGGGACAGGGTTTCCTACAATGAGCAGTTCTTC. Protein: CASSVRRDRVSYNEQFF.

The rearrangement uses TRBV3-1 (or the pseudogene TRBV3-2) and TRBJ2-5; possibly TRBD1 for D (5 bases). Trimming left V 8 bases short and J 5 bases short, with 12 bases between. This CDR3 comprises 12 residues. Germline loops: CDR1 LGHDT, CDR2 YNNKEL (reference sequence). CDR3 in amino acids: CASDRGGETQYF. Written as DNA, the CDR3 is TGTGCCAGCGATAGGGGTGGGGAGACCCAGTACTTC.

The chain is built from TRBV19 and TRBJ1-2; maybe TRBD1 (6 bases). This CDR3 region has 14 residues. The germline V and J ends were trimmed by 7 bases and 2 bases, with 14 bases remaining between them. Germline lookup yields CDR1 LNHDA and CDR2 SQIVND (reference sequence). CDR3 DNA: TGTGCCAGTACCGGGGGGGCAGGGAACTATGGCTACACCTTC. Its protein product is CASTGGAGNYGYTF.

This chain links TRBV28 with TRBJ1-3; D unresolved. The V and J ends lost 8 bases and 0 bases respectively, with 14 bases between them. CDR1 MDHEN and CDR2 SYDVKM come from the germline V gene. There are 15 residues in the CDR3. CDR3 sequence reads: CASHSRALSGNTIYF. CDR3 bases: TGTGCCAGCCATTCGAGAGCGCTCTCTGGAAACACCATATATTTT.

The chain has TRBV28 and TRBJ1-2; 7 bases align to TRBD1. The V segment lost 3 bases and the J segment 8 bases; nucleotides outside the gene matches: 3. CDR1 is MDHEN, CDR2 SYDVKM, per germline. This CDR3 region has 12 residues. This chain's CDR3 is CASSFQGVGYTF. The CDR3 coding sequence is TGTGCCAGCAGTTTCCAGGGGGTCGGCTACACCTTC.

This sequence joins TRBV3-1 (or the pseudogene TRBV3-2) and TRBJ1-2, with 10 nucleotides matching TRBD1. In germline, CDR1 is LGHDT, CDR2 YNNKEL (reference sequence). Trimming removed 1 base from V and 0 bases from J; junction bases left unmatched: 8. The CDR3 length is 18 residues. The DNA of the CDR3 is TGTGCCAGCAGCCAAGCAAGGGACAGGGGATATACTAACTATGGCTACACCTTC. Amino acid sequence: CASSQARDRGYTNYGYTF.

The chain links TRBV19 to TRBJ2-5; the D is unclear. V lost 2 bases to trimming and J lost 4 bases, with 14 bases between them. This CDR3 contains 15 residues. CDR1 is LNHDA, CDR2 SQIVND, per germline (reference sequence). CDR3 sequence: CASSIMAADRETQYF. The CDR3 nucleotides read TGTGCCAGTAGTATAATGGCGGCGGATAGAGAGACCCAGTACTTC.